The 10 T cell receptor beta chains below were found in one sample sequenced in a study of T cell responses to AZD1222 COVID-19 vaccine. Sequenced by immunoSEQ multiplex PCR; TCRdb stores in-frame clones only, minus some. The sample contains around 120,000 clones, under 95% of which appear only once. The material was peripheral blood, obtained 28 days after the second AZD1222 dose. These receptor sequences come from an adult who received the AZD1222 COVID-19 vaccine.

This chain joins TRBV10-3 and TRBJ2-2; 7 bases agree with TRBD1. The CDR3 loop spans 14 amino acids. V lost 10 bases to trimming and J lost 3 bases; unmatched junction nucleotides: 8. CDR1 and CDR2 (germline): ENHRY, SYGVKD. The CDR3 sequence is CATADRADTGELFF. In DNA, the CDR3 is TGTGCCACCGCAGACAGGGCGGACACCGGGGAGCTGTTTTTT.

CDR3 loop: CACWIGGYTF. Here the CDR3 DNA reads TGTGCCTGTTGGATAGGTGGCTACACCTTC. J is TRBJ1-2 and V is TRBV30; D is undetermined. Trimming took off 6 bases at V and 7 bases at J, with 9 bases between the two ends. Germline V gene data show CDR1 as GTSNPN and CDR2 as SVGIG (reference sequence). The CDR3 spans 10 residues.

As DNA, the CDR3 is TGCAGCGTTGTTGTTCGAATTGGTCAGGGTAACACCGGGGAGCTGTTTTTT. Translated, it gives CSVVVRIGQGNTGELFF. This chain joins TRBV29-1 and TRBJ2-2, with TRBD1 as a possible D gene (5 bases). The V gene's germline CDR1 is SQVTM and CDR2 ANQGSEA. The V and J ends lost 4 bases and 2 bases respectively, with 20 bases between them. This CDR3 comprises 17 residues.

This sequence joins TRBV12-5 and TRBJ1-5; weak D call: TRBD1 (5 bases). Trimming removed 0 bases from V and 5 bases from J, with 17 bases in between. The CDR3 is 17 residues long. Germline-derived CDR1 and CDR2 are LGHNT and FRNRAP. The chain's CDR3 is CASGLVLGREGDQPQHF. CDR3 nucleotide sequence: TGTGCTAGTGGTTTGGTACTGGGAAGGGAAGGGGATCAGCCCCAGCATTTT.

Here the CDR3 reads CASSYSMGPSYEQYF. CDR3 nucleotides: TGTGCCAGCAGTTACTCAATGGGACCCTCCTACGAGCAGTACTTC. The chain couples TRBV6-6 to TRBJ2-7; perhaps D is TRBD1 or TRBD2 (5 bases each). The CDR3 is 15 residues long. The germline V gene has CDR1 MNHNY and CDR2 SVGAGI (reference sequence). Trimming took 0 bases from V and 0 from J, leaving 9 bases between them.

The chain links TRBV7-3 to TRBJ1-1; a weak D match, TRBD1 (5 bases). Trimming pared 2 bases from V and 8 bases from J, leaving 15 bases between. Germline CDR1 is SGHTA and CDR2 is FQGTGA. This CDR3 comprises 14 residues. CDR3 DNA sequence: TGTGCCAGCAGCTTAGGGGCCCCCCCGTCCGAAGCTTTCTTT. Its translation: CASSLGAPPSEAFF.

V gene TRBV3-1 (or the pseudogene TRBV3-2) combines with J gene TRBJ1-1; unclear D gene. The CDR3 sequence is 17 residues long. V was clipped by 0 bases and J by 3 bases, with 17 bases between them. Germline CDR1 is LGHDT and CDR2 is YNNKEL (reference sequence). CDR3 sequence: CASSQDPKTILHTEAFF. CDR3 coding DNA: TGTGCCAGCAGCCAAGATCCCAAGACAATCCTGCACACTGAAGCTTTCTTT.

This chain uses TRBV6-2 or TRBV6-3 with TRBJ2-5; the match to TRBD2 covers 7 bases. This CDR3 is 15 amino acids long. Trimming cost V 2 bases and J 3 bases; bases outside gene matches: 6. Germline V gives CDR1 MNHEY, CDR2 SVGEGT. CDR3 region: CASSYGGGQKETQYF. Here the CDR3 DNA reads TGTGCCAGCAGTTACGGCGGGGGTCAGAAAGAGACCCAGTACTTC.

The chain employs TRBV2 and TRBJ2-1; 9 bases are shared with TRBD2. The length of the CDR3 is 15 residues. J gave up 5 bases and V 8 bases, and 10 bases lay outside the gene matches. Per germline, CDR1 SNHLY and CDR2 FYNNEI. The CDR3 sequence: CASCTSGRFDNEQFF. Written as DNA, the CDR3 is TGTGCCAGCTGTACCAGCGGGAGGTTCGACAATGAGCAGTTCTTC. The variable domain in full, completed from reference TRBV2 and TRBJ2-1, reads EPEVTQTPSHQVTQMGQEVILRCVPISNHLYFYWYRQILGQKVEFLVSFYNNEISEKSEIFDDQFSVERPDGSNFTLKIRSTKLEDSAMYFCASCTSGRFDNEQFFGPGTRLTVL.

The chain employs TRBV19 and TRBJ2-3; TRBD2 is a possible D gene (6 bases). V lost 6 bases to trimming and J lost 1 base, with 14 bases between them. CDR3 length: 15 residues. Germline V gene data show CDR1 as LNHDA and CDR2 as SQIVND (reference sequence). CDR3 protein: CASRGWGVGTDTQYF. In nucleotides, the CDR3 is TGTGCCAGTAGAGGCTGGGGGGTAGGCACAGATACGCAGTATTTT.